The T cell receptor beta chain under discussion was sequenced for a study of post-analysis software for immune sequencing data (dated by TCRdb to between 2014 and 2016). Regarding the complete study: Relapsing-remitting, secondary progressive and progressive-relapsing multiple sclerosis were recorded as disease courses, and subtype annotation was lacking for some patients. The patient repertoires were compared against approximately twelve previously published healthy control repertoires obtained from donors aged roughly 6 to 25 years. A subset of samples was prepared in parallel using single-end sample barcoding, then pooled and co-amplified after Illumina adapter ligation.

From the germline V gene, CDR1 is SQVTM and CDR2 is ANQGSEA. Measured from the cysteine to the phenylalanine, the CDR3 is 15 residues long. Only the CDR3 DNA stays, 45 bases, in frame from base 1. V and J lose 1 base and 2 bases, and a span of 15 bases separates them. To demonstrate the VDJtools post-analysis software, TCR beta repertoires were profiled from the peripheral blood of over ten young patients with multiple sclerosis. The multiple sclerosis patients were children and adolescents ranging in age from roughly 6 to 16 years. The library came from PCR. Sequenced using an Illumina HiSeq 2500. To reduce PCR and sequencing biases, unique molecular identifiers were incorporated into the TCR beta cDNA libraries. Per 1 to 10 million input T cells, roughly 500,000 cDNA molecules were obtained, such that each molecule approximated one T cell. Patient libraries were prepared and sequenced with the same protocol used for the earlier healthy control dataset. Within a given batch, samples were prepared together, multiplexed and sequenced on the same HiSeq lane. As for the original processing: Raw barcoded reads were processed with MIGEC, discarding single-read molecular identifier groups before consensus assembly and CDR3 extraction. VDJtools was used for post-analysis of the clonotype tables, with diversity normalized by down-sampling every dataset to the smallest sample size. Repertoire overlap clustering matched CDR3 amino acid but not nucleotide sequences to correct batch-related cross-sample contamination. In TCRdb, the public reads were trimmed at Q25 with fastp and aligned with MiXCR, with productive beta chains retained. Rows matching on CDR3 protein sequence are summarized as one entry with the most common DNA and genes. The V and J calls shown here were made by TCRdb, not taken from the authors' results. In this sample the table shows about 770,000 distinct CDR3 sequences, more than 45% of which occur a single time. The ten biggest clones cover just under 5% of the sample.

Points on this clonotype: This clone's antigen is unknown. Within one base of it there is no much larger clone, and no base qualities were kept.

What the study reported, not specific to this receptor: The control group was slightly older than the multiple sclerosis patient group. Direct clustering with F measure revealed strong co-clustering of samples prepared in the same batch, which led to a batch-effect correction. Normalized Chao1 diversity was significantly lower in multiple sclerosis patients than controls, suggesting substantial peripheral T-cell clonal expansion. Patients showed significantly higher frequencies than controls for about five TRBV segments, among them TRBV5-6, TRBV5-1 and TRBV20-1.

The sequencing input was blood. The V and J segments used are TRBV29-1 and TRBJ2-7; no D gene call is confident. The TCR originated in a girl aged 5 to 17 with multiple sclerosis. CDR3 sequence: CSVEGVAPRTYEQYF. The DNA sequence follows: TGCAGCGTTGAAGGAGTCGCCCCAAGAACCTACGAGCAGTACTTC.